This T cell receptor (beta chain) is drawn from a study of blood T cells in healthy people across ages. Study-wide findings and caveats: Long-lived donors carried more naive CD4+ cells and greater diversity than aged donors.

As to this clonotype: Antigen: not known.

This CDR3 spans 16 amino acids. Looked up from germline, CDR1 is ENHRY and CDR2 is SYGVKD. With 0 bases clipped from V and 1 base from J, the junction kept 3 bases outside the gene matches. Primers used in a second PCR of about 7 to 12 cycles were a sample-barcoded 5' primer and a J-beta primer mix. TCRdb analysed the 5' RACE reads with MiXCR anew, one entry per CDR3 protein. The sample holds about a million distinct CDR3 sequences, approximately 38% seen once. The receptor was derived from a man aged 18 to 29 in good health. The chain joins TRBV10-3 to TRBJ2-5; 9 bases align to TRBD1. Sequenced material: blood. The CDR3 sequence: CAISESMDRGQETQYF. CDR3 DNA: TGTGCCATCAGTGAGTCCATGGACAGGGGCCAAGAGACCCAGTACTTC.